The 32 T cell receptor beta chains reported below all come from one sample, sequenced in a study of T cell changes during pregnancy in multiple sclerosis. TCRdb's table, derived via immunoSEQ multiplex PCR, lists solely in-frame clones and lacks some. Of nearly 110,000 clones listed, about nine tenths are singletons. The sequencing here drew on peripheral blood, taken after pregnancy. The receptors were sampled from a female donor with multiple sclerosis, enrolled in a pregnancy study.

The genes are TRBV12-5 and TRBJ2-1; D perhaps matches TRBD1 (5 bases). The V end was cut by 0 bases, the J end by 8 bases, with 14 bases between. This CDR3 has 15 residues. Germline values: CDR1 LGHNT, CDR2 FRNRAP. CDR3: CASGLVPPRDHEQFF. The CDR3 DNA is TGTGCTAGTGGTTTGGTACCCCCCAGGGATCATGAGCAGTTCTTC. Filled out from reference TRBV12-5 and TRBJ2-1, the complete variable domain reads DARVTQTPRHKVTEMGQEVTMRCQPILGHNTVFWYRQTMMQGLELLAYFRNRAPLDDSGMPKDRFSAEMPDATLATLKIQPSEPRDSAVYFCASGLVPPRDHEQFFGPGTRLTVL.

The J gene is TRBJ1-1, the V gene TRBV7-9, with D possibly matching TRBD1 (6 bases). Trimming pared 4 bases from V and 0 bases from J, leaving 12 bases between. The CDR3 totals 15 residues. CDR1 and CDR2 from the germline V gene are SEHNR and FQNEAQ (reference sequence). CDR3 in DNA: TGTGCCAGCAGCTCCTCGGGACATTTGAACACTGAAGCTTTCTTT. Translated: CASSSSGHLNTEAFF.

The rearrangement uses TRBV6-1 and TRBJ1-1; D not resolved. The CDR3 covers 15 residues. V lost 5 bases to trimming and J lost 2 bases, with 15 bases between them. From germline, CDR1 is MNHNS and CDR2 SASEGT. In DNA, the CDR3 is TGTGCCAGCAGTCCAGCGGAACAGCTCAACACTGAAGCTTTCTTT. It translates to CASSPAEQLNTEAFF.

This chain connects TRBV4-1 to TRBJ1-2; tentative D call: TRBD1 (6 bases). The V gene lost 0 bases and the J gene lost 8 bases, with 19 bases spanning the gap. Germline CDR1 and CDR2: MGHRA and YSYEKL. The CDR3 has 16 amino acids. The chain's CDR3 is CASSQDPSRTARGYTF. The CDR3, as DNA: TGCGCCAGCAGCCAAGATCCTTCAAGGACAGCCAGGGGCTACACCTTC.

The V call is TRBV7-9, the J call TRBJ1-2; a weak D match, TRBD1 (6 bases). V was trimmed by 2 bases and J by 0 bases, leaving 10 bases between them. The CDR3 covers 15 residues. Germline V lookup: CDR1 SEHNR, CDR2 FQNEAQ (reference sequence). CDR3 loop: CASSLSGTPNYGYTF. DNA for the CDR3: TGTGCCAGCAGCTTATCAGGGACACCTAACTATGGCTACACCTTC.

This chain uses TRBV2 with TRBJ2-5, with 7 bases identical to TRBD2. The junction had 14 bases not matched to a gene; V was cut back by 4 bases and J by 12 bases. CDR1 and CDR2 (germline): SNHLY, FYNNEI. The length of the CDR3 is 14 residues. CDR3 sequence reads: CASSAPSASSGKYF. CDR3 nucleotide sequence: TGTGCCAGCAGTGCTCCAAGCGCATCTAGCGGCAAGTACTTC. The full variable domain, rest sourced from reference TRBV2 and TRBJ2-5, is EPEVTQTPSHQVTQMGQEVILRCVPISNHLYFYWYRQILGQKVEFLVSFYNNEISEKSEIFDDQFSVERPDGSNFTLKIRSTKLEDSAMYFCASSAPSASSGKYFGPGTRLLVL.

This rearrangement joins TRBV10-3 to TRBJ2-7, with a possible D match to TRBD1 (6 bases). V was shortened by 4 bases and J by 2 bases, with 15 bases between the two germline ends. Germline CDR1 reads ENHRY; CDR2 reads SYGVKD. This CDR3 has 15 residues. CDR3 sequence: CAISGSGDTAYEQYF. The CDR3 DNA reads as TGTGCCATCAGTGGGTCCGGGGACACCGCCTACGAGCAGTACTTC.

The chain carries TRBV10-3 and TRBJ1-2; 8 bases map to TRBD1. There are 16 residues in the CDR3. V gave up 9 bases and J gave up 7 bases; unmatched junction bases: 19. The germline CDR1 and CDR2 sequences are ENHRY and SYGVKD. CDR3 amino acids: CAIQPGGAVWESGYTF. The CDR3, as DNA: TGTGCCATTCAACCAGGGGGCGCGGTTTGGGAGTCTGGCTACACCTTC.

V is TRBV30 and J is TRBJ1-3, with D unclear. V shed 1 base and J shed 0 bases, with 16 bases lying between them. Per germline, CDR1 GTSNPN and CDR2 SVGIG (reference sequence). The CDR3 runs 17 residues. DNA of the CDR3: TGTGCCTGGAGTGCCTTCCCCCTTACATACTCTGGAAACACCATATATTTT. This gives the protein CAWSAFPLTYSGNTIYF.

CDR3 loop: CASSQAPAGPEAFF. The CDR3 nucleotides read TGTGCCAGCAGCCAAGCCCCGGCGGGCCCTGAAGCTTTCTTT. The chain employs TRBV5-4 and TRBJ1-1; D is unresolved. The CDR3 spans 14 residues. Trimming took off 4 bases at V and 6 bases at J, with 16 bases between the two ends. Per germline, CDR1 SGHNT and CDR2 YYREEE (reference sequence).

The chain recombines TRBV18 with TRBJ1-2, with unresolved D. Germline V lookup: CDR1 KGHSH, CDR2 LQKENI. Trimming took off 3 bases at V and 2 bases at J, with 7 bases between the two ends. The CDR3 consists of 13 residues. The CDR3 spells CASSPSGNYGYTF. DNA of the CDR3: TGTGCCAGCTCACCTTCGGGAAACTATGGCTACACCTTC.

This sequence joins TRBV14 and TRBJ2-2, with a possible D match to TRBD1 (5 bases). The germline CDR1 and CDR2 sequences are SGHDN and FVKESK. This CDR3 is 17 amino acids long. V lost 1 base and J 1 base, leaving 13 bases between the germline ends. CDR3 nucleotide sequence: TGTGCCAGCAGCCAAGGCCCTCAGGGAAGGAACACCGGGGAGCTGTTTTTT. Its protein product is CASSQGPQGRNTGELFF.

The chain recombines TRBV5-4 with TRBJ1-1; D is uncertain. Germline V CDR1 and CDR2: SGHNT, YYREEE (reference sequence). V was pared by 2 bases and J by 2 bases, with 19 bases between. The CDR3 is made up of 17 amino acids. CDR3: CASSFGGLSLRNTEAFF. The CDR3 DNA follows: TGTGCCAGCAGCTTTGGAGGTCTCTCTCTTAGAAACACTGAAGCTTTCTTT.

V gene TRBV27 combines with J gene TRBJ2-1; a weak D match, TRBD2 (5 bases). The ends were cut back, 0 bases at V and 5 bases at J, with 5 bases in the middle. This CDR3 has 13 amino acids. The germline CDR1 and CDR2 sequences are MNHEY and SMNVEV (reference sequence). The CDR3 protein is CASSLSRDNEQFF. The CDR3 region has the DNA TGTGCCAGCAGTTTATCGAGGGACAATGAGCAGTTCTTC.

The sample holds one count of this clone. The CDR3 spells CASSPRLVPLNTGELFF. Written as DNA, the CDR3 is TGTGCCAGCAGTCCGAGACTAGTCCCTTTAAACACCGGGGAGCTGTTTTTT. V and J are TRBV27 and TRBJ2-2; possible D gene TRBD2, 6 bases. V was pared by 5 bases and J by 2 bases, with 18 bases between. The V gene's germline CDR1 is MNHEY and CDR2 SMNVEV (reference sequence). The CDR3 is made up of 17 amino acids.

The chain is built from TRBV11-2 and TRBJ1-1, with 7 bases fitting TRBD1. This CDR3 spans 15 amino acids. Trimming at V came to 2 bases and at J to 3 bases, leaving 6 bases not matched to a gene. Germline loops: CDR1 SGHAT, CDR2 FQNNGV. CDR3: CASSLRGTGDTEAFF. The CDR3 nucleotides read TGTGCCAGCAGCTTAAGGGGAACAGGGGACACTGAAGCTTTCTTT.

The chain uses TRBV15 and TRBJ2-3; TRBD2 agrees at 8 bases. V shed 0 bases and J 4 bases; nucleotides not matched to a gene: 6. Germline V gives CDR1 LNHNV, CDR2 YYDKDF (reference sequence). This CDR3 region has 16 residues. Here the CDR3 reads CATSRETGRVSDTQYF. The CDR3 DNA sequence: TGTGCCACCAGCAGAGAAACCGGGAGGGTCTCAGATACGCAGTATTTT.

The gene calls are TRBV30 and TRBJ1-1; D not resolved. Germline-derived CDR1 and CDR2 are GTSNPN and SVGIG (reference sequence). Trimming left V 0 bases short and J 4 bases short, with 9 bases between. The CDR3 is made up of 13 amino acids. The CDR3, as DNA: TGTGCCTGGAGTGTACGGTATGGCACTGAAGCTTTCTTT. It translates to CAWSVRYGTEAFF.

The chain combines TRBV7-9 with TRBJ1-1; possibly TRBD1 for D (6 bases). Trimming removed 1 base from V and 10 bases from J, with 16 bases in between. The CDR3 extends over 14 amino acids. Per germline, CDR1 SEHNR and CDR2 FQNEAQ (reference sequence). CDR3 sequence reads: CASSLEGDISRAFF. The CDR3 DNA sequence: TGTGCCAGCAGCTTAGAGGGGGACATATCACGAGCTTTCTTT.

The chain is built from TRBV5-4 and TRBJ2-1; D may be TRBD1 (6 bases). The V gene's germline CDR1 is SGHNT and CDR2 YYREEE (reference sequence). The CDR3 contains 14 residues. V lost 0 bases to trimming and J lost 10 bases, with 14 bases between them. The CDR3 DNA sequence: TGTGCCAGCAGCTTGGCCCTCCGGGACACCGAGCAGTTCTTC. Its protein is CASSLALRDTEQFF.

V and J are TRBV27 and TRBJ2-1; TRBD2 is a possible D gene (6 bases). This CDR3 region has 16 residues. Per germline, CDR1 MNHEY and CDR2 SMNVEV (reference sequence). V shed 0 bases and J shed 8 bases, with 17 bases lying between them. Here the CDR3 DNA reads TGTGCCAGCAGTTTATCGATGGCGGGATTGGTCTATGAGCAGTTCTTC. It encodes CASSLSMAGLVYEQFF.

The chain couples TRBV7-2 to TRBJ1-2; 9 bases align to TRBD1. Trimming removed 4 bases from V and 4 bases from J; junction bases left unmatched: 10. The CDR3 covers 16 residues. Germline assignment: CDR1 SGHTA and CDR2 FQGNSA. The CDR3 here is CASSSRTGERGYGYTF. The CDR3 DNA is TGTGCCAGCAGCTCCCGGACAGGGGAGCGGGGCTATGGCTACACCTTC.

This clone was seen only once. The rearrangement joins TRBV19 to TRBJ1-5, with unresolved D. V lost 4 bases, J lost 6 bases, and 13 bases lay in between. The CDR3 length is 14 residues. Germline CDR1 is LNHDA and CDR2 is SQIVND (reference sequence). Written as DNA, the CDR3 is TGTGCCAGTAGTAACATAGAGGATCGTCAGCCCCAGCATTTT. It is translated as CASSNIEDRQPQHF.

The DNA of the CDR3 is TGCGCCAGCAGCTTGGGACAGGCGAACACTGAAGCTTTCTTT. This sequence encodes CASSLGQANTEAFF. V gene TRBV5-1 combines with J gene TRBJ1-1, with a possible D match to TRBD1 (6 bases). Trimming pared 0 bases from V and 1 base from J, leaving 7 bases between. Germline V gives CDR1 SGHRS, CDR2 YFSETQ. The CDR3 has 14 amino acids.

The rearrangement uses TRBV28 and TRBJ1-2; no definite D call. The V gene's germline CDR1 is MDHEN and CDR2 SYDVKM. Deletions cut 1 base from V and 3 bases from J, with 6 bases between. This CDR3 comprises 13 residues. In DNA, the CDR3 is TGTGCCAGCAGTTTATATAGTGACTATGGCTACACCTTC. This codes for CASSLYSDYGYTF.

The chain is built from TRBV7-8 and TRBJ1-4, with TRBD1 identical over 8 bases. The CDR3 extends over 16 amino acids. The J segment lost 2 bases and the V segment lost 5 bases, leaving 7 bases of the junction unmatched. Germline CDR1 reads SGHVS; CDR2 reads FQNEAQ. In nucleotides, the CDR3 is TGTGCCAGCAGCGGCAGGGGGCATCAGACTAATGAAAAACTGTTTTTT. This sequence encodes CASSGRGHQTNEKLFF.

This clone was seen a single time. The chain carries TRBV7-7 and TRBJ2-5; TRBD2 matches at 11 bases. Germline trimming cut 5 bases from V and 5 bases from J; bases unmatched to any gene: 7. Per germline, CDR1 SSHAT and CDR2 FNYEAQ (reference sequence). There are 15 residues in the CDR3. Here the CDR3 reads CASSLNSGGEETQYF. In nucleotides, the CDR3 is TGTGCCAGCAGCCTAAATAGCGGGGGGGAGGAGACCCAGTACTTC. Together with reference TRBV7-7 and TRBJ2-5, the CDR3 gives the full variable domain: GAGVSQSPRYKVTKRGQDVTLRCDPISSHATLYWYQQALGQGPEFLTYFNYEAQPDKSGLPSDRFSAERPEGSISTLTIQRTEQRDSAMYRCASSLNSGGEETQYFGPGTRLLVL.

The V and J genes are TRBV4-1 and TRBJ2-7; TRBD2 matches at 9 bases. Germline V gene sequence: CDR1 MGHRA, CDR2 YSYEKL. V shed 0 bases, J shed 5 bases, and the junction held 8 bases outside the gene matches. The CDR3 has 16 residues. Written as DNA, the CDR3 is TGCGCCAGCAGCCAAGAAATAGGGACTAGCTATGACGAGCAGTACTTC. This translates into CASSQEIGTSYDEQYF.

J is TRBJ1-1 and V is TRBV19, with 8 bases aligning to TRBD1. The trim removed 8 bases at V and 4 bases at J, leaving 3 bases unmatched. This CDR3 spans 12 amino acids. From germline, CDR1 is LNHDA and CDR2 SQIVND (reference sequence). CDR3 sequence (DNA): TGTGCCAGTCAGACAGGGGCCACTGAAGCTTTCTTT. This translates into CASQTGATEAFF.

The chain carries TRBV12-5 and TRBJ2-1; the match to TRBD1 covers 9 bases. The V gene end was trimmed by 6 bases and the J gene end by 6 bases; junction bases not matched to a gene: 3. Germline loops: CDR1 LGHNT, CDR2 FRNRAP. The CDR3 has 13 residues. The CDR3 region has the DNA TGTGCTAGTGGGGGACAGGGTGGCAATGAGCAGTTCTTC. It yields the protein CASGGQGGNEQFF.

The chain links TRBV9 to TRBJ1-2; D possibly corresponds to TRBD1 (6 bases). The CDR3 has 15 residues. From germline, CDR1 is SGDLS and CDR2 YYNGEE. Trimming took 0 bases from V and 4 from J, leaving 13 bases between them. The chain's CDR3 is CASSVATGWGYGYTF. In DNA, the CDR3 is TGTGCCAGCAGCGTAGCTACAGGGTGGGGCTATGGCTACACCTTC.

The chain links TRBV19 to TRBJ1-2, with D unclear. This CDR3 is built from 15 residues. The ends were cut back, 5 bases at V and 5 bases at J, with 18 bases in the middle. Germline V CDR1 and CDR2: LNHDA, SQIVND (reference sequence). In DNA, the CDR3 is TGTGCCAGTAGTTTTCAACCGGACTCTTTGTATGGCTACACCTTC. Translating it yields CASSFQPDSLYGYTF.